A selection of T cell receptor beta chains follows, all from one sample in a study of cytotoxic CD8 clonotypes in ibrutinib-treated CLL. The repertoire was sequenced with immunoSEQ multiplex PCR; TCRdb's copy has only in-frame clones and lacks some. The data contain more than 140,000 clones, 77% of them singletons. Sequences were derived from PBMCs, sampled after 12 months of ibrutinib treatment. The origin of the receptors is a human donor with chronic lymphocytic leukemia. The CDR3 runs from the conserved cysteine through the conserved F or W. Fields, in order: CDR3 length, V gene, clone size, J gene, CDR3 protein. Where a row states a size, it is once, few, many or the class of an expanded clone; other rows omit it.

CDR3 length: 15
V gene: TRBV5-1
clone size: -
J gene: TRBJ2-3
CDR3 protein: CASSWERGFTDTQYF

CDR3 length: 14
V gene: TRBV30
clone size: -
J gene: TRBJ1-2
CDR3 protein: CAWAPDLLGYGYTF

CDR3 length: 19
V gene: TRBV27
clone size: once
J gene: TRBJ2-1
CDR3 protein: CASSFLSSSGGVSHNEQFF

CDR3 length: 16
V gene: TRBV5-4
clone size: -
J gene: TRBJ2-2
CDR3 protein: CASRAAGFGGTGELFF

CDR3 length: 13
V gene: TRBV9
clone size: -
J gene: TRBJ2-7
CDR3 protein: CASSPPVTNEQYF

CDR3 length: 14
V gene: TRBV4-2
clone size: few
J gene: TRBJ2-5
CDR3 protein: CASSQGQGRETQYF

CDR3 length: 15
V gene: TRBV7-6
clone size: once
J gene: TRBJ2-1
CDR3 protein: CASSLAAGGVDEQFF

CDR3 length: 12
V gene: TRBV6-5
clone size: -
J gene: TRBJ2-7
CDR3 protein: CASSREGYEQYF

CDR3 length: 15
V gene: TRBV2
clone size: once
J gene: TRBJ2-1
CDR3 protein: CATQKGSGDYNEQFF

CDR3 length: 16
V gene: TRBV11-2
clone size: few
J gene: TRBJ2-2
CDR3 protein: CASSLYSDRNTGELFF

CDR3 length: 15
V gene: TRBV28
clone size: -
J gene: TRBJ1-1
CDR3 protein: CASSLRGEGQREAFF

CDR3 length: 14
V gene: TRBV27
clone size: -
J gene: TRBJ1-3
CDR3 protein: CASKRGNSGNTIYF

CDR3 length: 13
V gene: TRBV10-1
clone size: -
J gene: TRBJ2-7
CDR3 protein: CASREYSSYEQYF

CDR3 length: 16
V gene: TRBV5-6
clone size: -
J gene: TRBJ2-1
CDR3 protein: CASSPLGGQVYNEQFF

CDR3 length: 16
V gene: TRBV5-5
clone size: -
J gene: TRBJ1-5
CDR3 protein: CASSPDGGRGLPPQHF

CDR3 length: 15
V gene: TRBV10-3
clone size: -
J gene: TRBJ2-1
CDR3 protein: CAISEAWTHDNEQFF

CDR3 length: 14
V gene: TRBV4-1
clone size: -
J gene: TRBJ1-4
CDR3 protein: CASSRGSLDEKLFF

CDR3 length: 17
V gene: TRBV28
clone size: -
J gene: TRBJ2-1
CDR3 protein: CASSGGRDTTVGNEQFF

CDR3 length: 14
V gene: TRBV7-9
clone size: -
J gene: TRBJ2-7
CDR3 protein: CASSGGQGTYEQYF

CDR3 length: 14
V gene: TRBV28
clone size: few
J gene: TRBJ1-4
CDR3 protein: CASSSLLRQGKLFF

CDR3 length: 10
V gene: TRBV27
clone size: -
J gene: TRBJ2-7
CDR3 protein: CAPRTYEQYF

CDR3 length: 15
V gene: TRBV28
clone size: -
J gene: TRBJ2-1
CDR3 protein: CASSNLAGGYNEQFF

CDR3 length: 11
V gene: TRBV7-2
clone size: -
J gene: TRBJ2-5
CDR3 protein: CASSRWETQYF

CDR3 length: 14
V gene: TRBV6-5
clone size: -
J gene: TRBJ1-2
CDR3 protein: CASSPGQGNYGYTF

CDR3 length: 14
V gene: TRBV2
clone size: once
J gene: TRBJ2-7
CDR3 protein: CASSDTRTGTEQYF

CDR3 length: 13
V gene: TRBV7-9
clone size: -
J gene: TRBJ1-3
CDR3 protein: CASSWAAGNTIYF

CDR3 length: 13
V gene: TRBV6-4
clone size: -
J gene: TRBJ2-6
CDR3 protein: CASSTSGANVLTF

CDR3 length: 16
V gene: TRBV5-3
clone size: -
J gene: TRBJ1-1
CDR3 protein: CARSLPRTRGNTEAFF

CDR3 length: 13
V gene: TRBV28
clone size: -
J gene: TRBJ1-2
CDR3 protein: CASSSHRGDGYTF

CDR3 length: 15
V gene: TRBV15
clone size: -
J gene: TRBJ1-5
CDR3 protein: CATSAPGGRFGPQHF

CDR3 length: 13
V gene: TRBV29-1
clone size: -
J gene: TRBJ1-2
CDR3 protein: CSAYHRGREGYTF

CDR3 length: 14
V gene: TRBV7-9
clone size: -
J gene: TRBJ1-6
CDR3 protein: CASSLGAGSSPLHF

CDR3 length: 15
V gene: TRBV19
clone size: -
J gene: TRBJ1-1
CDR3 protein: CASSMVDRDWTEAFF

CDR3 length: 14
V gene: TRBV9
clone size: -
J gene: TRBJ2-7
CDR3 protein: CASSVEGTDYEQYF

CDR3 length: 17
V gene: TRBV5-1
clone size: -
J gene: TRBJ1-2
CDR3 protein: CASSLGQGAFANYGYTF

CDR3 length: 14
V gene: TRBV28
clone size: few
J gene: TRBJ2-7
CDR3 protein: CASRVSGRGYEQYF

CDR3 length: 13
V gene: TRBV14
clone size: -
J gene: TRBJ2-3
CDR3 protein: CASSLPGTDTQYF

CDR3 length: 11
V gene: TRBV5-8
clone size: -
J gene: TRBJ1-5
CDR3 protein: CASSFNRPQHF

CDR3 length: 13
V gene: TRBV5-6
clone size: -
J gene: TRBJ1-2
CDR3 protein: CASSLGMVVGYTF

CDR3 length: 15
V gene: TRBV27
clone size: -
J gene: TRBJ1-2
CDR3 protein: CASSPTPEGFYGYTF

CDR3 length: 14
V gene: TRBV28
clone size: -
J gene: TRBJ2-5
CDR3 protein: CASSSPDRQETQYF

CDR3 length: 14
V gene: TRBV11-1
clone size: once
J gene: TRBJ1-2
CDR3 protein: CASSPRQGGYGYTF

CDR3 length: 13
V gene: TRBV27
clone size: many
J gene: TRBJ2-2
CDR3 protein: CASSFSATGELFF

CDR3 length: 13
V gene: TRBV18
clone size: -
J gene: TRBJ1-2
CDR3 protein: CASSPGGSYGYTF

CDR3 length: 15
V gene: TRBV18
clone size: -
J gene: TRBJ2-7
CDR3 protein: CASSPPTTGDHEQYF

CDR3 length: 14
V gene: TRBV27
clone size: -
J gene: TRBJ2-3
CDR3 protein: CASRTGSSTDTQYF

CDR3 length: 12
V gene: TRBV10-3
clone size: few
J gene: TRBJ1-3
CDR3 protein: CAIGDRWYTIYF

CDR3 length: 15
V gene: TRBV11-3
clone size: -
J gene: TRBJ2-3
CDR3 protein: CASSFCRQNTDTQYF

CDR3 length: 13
V gene: TRBV2
clone size: few
J gene: TRBJ1-1
CDR3 protein: CASMQQSYTEAFF

CDR3 length: 14
V gene: TRBV5-1
clone size: few
J gene: TRBJ2-1
CDR3 protein: CASSRGPEDNEQFF

CDR3 length: 15
V gene: TRBV6-5
clone size: -
J gene: TRBJ1-6
CDR3 protein: CASSLGVRAYSPLHF

CDR3 length: 15
V gene: TRBV27
clone size: -
J gene: TRBJ2-2
CDR3 protein: CASMASGEHTGELFF

CDR3 length: 14
V gene: TRBV7-6
clone size: once
J gene: TRBJ2-5
CDR3 protein: CASRSGGGLETQYF

CDR3 length: 14
V gene: TRBV7-2
clone size: -
J gene: TRBJ2-3
CDR3 protein: CASSLASPGDTQYF

CDR3 length: 14
V gene: TRBV4-1
clone size: -
J gene: TRBJ2-7
CDR3 protein: CASSPGQSSYEQYF